This T cell receptor (beta chain) appears in the sequencing data of a study of blood T cells in healthy people across ages (dated by TCRdb to about 2015). For the study in its entirety: In model experiments, template switching captured about one uniquely barcoded TCR beta cDNA molecule for every two T cells. The donors were divided into four age groups: young (average around 17 years), middle-aged (roughly 42), aged (roughly 66) and long-lived (about 84). For two donors (one aged 18 to 29 and one aged 80 or older), the study analyzed two additional independent replicas of 1 million unique cDNA reads from the same blood draw. The study measured age-related changes in TCR beta repertoire diversity using deep sequencing normalized with unique cDNA molecular identifiers.

General findings and caveats noted by the study authors: Bulk unsorted PBMC profiling prevented conclusive comparison of naive and antigen-experienced compartments. Estimates of total diversity based on one million sequenced T cells were considered lower bounds and underestimates. Because the CMV infection status of the donors was unknown, age-related changes in expanded clonotypes may potentially have been confounded. As age increased, observed TCR beta diversity per million T cells dropped in a roughly linear way, and a significant reduction was already evident by age approximately 40. Compared with the aged group, more naive CD4+ T cells, fewer expanded clones and increased TCR diversity were shown by the long-lived group, suggesting age selection. There was a strong correlation between observed TCR beta diversity and the percentage of naive T cells measured by flow cytometry.

V and J are truncated by 3 bases and 12 bases respectively, leaving an intervening sequence of 15 bases. CDR3 length: 14 amino acids, cysteine to phenylalanine. Only the CDR3 part of the read is kept: 42 bases, read in frame from the first base. The germline V gene supplies CDR1 KGHSH and CDR2 LQKENI. Details on this clonotype: Its binding antigen is unknown. The record has no base qualities; no much larger clone is one base away.

The library came from 5' RACE. The sample was run on an Illumina HiSeq 2500. The second PCR ran for roughly 7 to 11 cycles and used a J-beta primer mix along with a sample-barcoded 5' primer. A template-switch 5' adaptor carrying 12 random nucleotides introduced a unique molecular identifier onto each TCR beta cDNA molecule. At least 3 million CDR3-containing paired-end reads were obtained from each sample. First-strand cDNA synthesis was performed from all RNA using the Mint cDNA synthesis kit, with priming by a TRBC-specific oligonucleotide. Following uracil-DNA glycosylase treatment, a first 18-cycle PCR with universal primers M1SS and BC2_uni_R was performed on all cDNA. Concerning the study's data processing: Each sample was normalized by randomly selecting 1 million high-quality reads, each carrying a distinct molecular identifier. Instead of being binned into consensus sequences, reads that shared molecular identifiers were thrown out. MiTCR, run with a Q25 quality threshold and the strictest error-elimination algorithm, handled CDR3 identification, clonotype clustering and error correction. Lower-bound total TCR beta diversity was estimated with a nonparametric unseen species model using Euler transformation. TCRdb reworked the public reads: Q25 trimming with fastp, MiXCR clone assembly, productive beta chains retained. Merged by CDR3 protein, the rows form single entries marked with the most common genes and DNA. These V and J calls derive from TCRdb rather than the authors' analysis. The sample table holds more than 1,000,000 distinct CDR3 sequences, of which about 23% were seen once. The ten top clones hold around 0.7% of the sample.

The donors were roughly 39 Caucasian individuals from Russia, aged roughly 6 to 100 years, who were systemically healthy. Each donor gave ten milliliters of peripheral blood, drawn into EDTA-treated Vacutainer tubes. Ficoll-Paque density-gradient centrifugation was used to isolate PBMCs, with at least 7 million obtained per sample. Total RNA, at least 6 micrograms per sample, was extracted from PBMCs with Trizol reagent. Naive CD45RAhigh/CD27high T cell percentages were measured by flow cytometry on a PBMC aliquot from every donor. A further study also used this sample, focusing on T cells of mothers and their children. Looking at the second paper: Nine systemically healthy Caucasian individuals served as donors, namely three mothers together with their six children. cDNA synthesis used all of the extracted RNA, with 1.5 ug of RNA in each 15 ul reaction. In the second PCR, the M1S primer added sample barcodes and 2-4 random nucleotides. More than 8.5 million TCR beta CDR3 reads were obtained from each mother, and about 3 million reads were obtained from each child. TCR recombination output is similarly shaped by thymic selection in related and unrelated pairs, with a minor effect exerted by inherited differences. Normalized repertoire overlap was always slightly but never significantly higher in related than unrelated mother-child pairs. No persistent microchimeric T cell clones were detected, at a sensitivity of around 97 clones per million clonotypes. To look for features that set related mother-child pairs apart from unrelated individuals, the researchers ran deep NGS to compare the TCR beta repertoires of mothers and children. On average, the children were 11 +/- 4 years old, while the mothers were 40 +/- 4 years old. After adapter ligation was performed with NEBNext reagents, the libraries were sequenced on an Illumina HiSeq 2000 with 100+100 nt paired-end reads. To avoid cross-contamination, the mother libraries and the child libraries were prepared a month apart and sequenced in separate runs. Between roughly 500,000 and 2,300,000 distinct TCR beta clonotypes were identified per donor. Naive TCR beta clonotypes were estimated from low-frequency clonotypes matched to each donor's FACS-determined naive share, without sorting.

Rearrangement joined TRBV18 to TRBJ1-6, with the D gene too uncertain to name. The sample comprised blood. The source of this sequence is a girl aged 2-10 years in good health. The DNA reads as follows: TGTGCCAGCTCACCGGAGCAGAGCGAAAGACCCCTCCACTTT. It translates as CASSPEQSERPLHF.